This T cell receptor (beta chain) was recovered during a study of T cells in Graves' hyperthyroidism and ophthalmopathy. Study context: Peripheral blood specimens were obtained at initial diagnosis, prior to any treatment. The study's findings and limits: In the blood, most expanded thyroid clonotypes above 0.001 appeared as well. Before onset, ophthalmopathy was predicted by the model a median approximately 6.6 months earlier.

Germline V gene lookup returns CDR1 SGHVS and CDR2 FNYEAQ. V dropped 5 bases and J dropped 7; count of bases not matched to a gene: 20. The CDR3 sequence is 19 residues long. This clonotype has a count of ten or more. Antigen: not known. The TCR beta CDR3 regions underwent amplification using RNA transcripts as the source. HTBI primers were employed in a first-round RT-PCR of the TCR CDR3. TCRdb analysed the multiplex PCR reads with MiXCR anew, one entry per CDR3 protein. The sample comprises fewer than 550,000 distinct CDR3 sequences, approximately 15% of which are singletons, and 13% to 15% rests with the top ten.

J is TRBJ2-1 and V is TRBV7-6; 10 nucleotides match TRBD2. Material for sequencing was blood. The receptor was derived from a woman aged 18-29 years with Graves' hyperthyroidism. The CDR3 DNA reads TGTGCCAGCAGCCCCCGGGGACTAGCGACGAAAGGACGTGAGAATGAGCAGTTCTTC. Protein sequence: CASSPRGLATKGRENEQFF.